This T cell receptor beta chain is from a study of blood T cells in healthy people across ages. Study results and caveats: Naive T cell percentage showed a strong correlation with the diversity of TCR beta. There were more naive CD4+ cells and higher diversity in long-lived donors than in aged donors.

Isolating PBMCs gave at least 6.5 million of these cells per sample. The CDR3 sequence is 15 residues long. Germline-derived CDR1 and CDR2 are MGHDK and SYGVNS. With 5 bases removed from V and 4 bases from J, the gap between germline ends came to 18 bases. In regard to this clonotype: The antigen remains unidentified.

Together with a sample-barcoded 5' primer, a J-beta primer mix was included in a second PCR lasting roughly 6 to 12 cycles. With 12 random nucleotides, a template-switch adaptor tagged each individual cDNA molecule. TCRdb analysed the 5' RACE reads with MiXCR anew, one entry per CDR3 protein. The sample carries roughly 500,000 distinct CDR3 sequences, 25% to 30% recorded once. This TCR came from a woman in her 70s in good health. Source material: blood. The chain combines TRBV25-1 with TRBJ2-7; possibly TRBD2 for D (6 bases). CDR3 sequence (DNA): TGTGCCAGCAGTACTCACGGACGGGGGTGGTACGAGCAGTACTTC. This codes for CASSTHGRGWYEQYF.